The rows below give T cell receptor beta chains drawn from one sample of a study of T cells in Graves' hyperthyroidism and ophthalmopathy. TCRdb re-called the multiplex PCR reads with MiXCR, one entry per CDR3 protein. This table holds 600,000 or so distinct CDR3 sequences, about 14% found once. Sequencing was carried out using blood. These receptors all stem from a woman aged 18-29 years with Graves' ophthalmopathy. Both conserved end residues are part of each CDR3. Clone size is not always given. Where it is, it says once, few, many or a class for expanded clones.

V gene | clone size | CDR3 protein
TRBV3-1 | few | CASSPPSGWGDTQYF
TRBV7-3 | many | CASSRDRDYQFF
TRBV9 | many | CASSTYRANDYGYTF
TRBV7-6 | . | CASSLVGSASTDTQYF
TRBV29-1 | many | CSVDNAAGGWQETQYF
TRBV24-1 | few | CATSDSGRSEAFF
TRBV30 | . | CAWSASGQPQHF
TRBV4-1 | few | CASSQVGSGSGYNEQFF
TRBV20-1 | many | CSASVGGDQPQHF
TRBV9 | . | CASSVMGGETQYF
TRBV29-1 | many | CSVEDYKETQYF
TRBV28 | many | CASSQTGTSYGYTF
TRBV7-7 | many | CASSLAPRLNPTTYEQYF
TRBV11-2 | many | CASRSEATGQSEQFF
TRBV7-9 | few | CASSQTGGFYNEQFF
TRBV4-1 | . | CASSQVGTVGQPQHF
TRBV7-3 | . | CASSLTLRNEQFF
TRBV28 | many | CASSLELRTSNTEAFF
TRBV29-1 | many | CSVEDDVPRYTF
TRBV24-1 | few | CATSDLQAGELFF
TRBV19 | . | CASNIIRAGGNQPQHF
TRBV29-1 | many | CSASGTANTEAFF
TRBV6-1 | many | CATSLAGDWETQYF
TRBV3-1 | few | CASTGDGNSPLHF
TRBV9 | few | CASSGTSGRGSYNEQFF
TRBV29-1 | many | CSVEGGRRGTDTQYF
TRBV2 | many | CASSSTSGRAYEQYF
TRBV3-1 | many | CASSQTTSTNEQFF